A selection of T cell receptor beta chains follows, all from one sample in a study of T-cell memory formation after mild COVID-19. Each CDR3 protein gets one entry after TCRdb re-called the 5' RACE reads with MiXCR. The sample contains under 150,000 distinct CDR3 sequences, about 15% of which appear only once. Input material: PBMCs or a T cell subset sorted from them (not recorded which). The receptors originated from an adult woman who had mild COVID-19 (a few samples of this study predate the infection). Cell type and time point are not known. Each CDR3 is given with its conserved first and last residue. The D gene is left open where the match is weak. Only some rows state a clone size, as once, few, many or a class for expanded clones.

j_call: TRBJ2-5; clone_size: few; v_call: TRBV7-6; d_call: NA; cdr3_nt: TGTGCCAGCAGCTTACCTGCGGGGGAGACCCAGTACTTC; cdr3_aa: CASSLPAGETQYF
j_call: TRBJ2-1; clone_size: few; v_call: TRBV12-3/TRBV12-4; d_call: NA; cdr3_nt: TGTGCCAGCAGTTTCTCGATGGTGGGGGGCTCCTACAATGAGCAGTTCTTC; cdr3_aa: CASSFSMVGGSYNEQFF
j_call: TRBJ2-6; clone_size: NA; v_call: TRBV4-1; d_call: NA; cdr3_nt: TGCGCCAGCTCTTCCGGCTGGGTCCCCCTCCTGACTTTC; cdr3_aa: CASSSGWVPLLTF
j_call: TRBJ2-7; clone_size: many; v_call: TRBV2; d_call: TRBD2; cdr3_nt: TGTGCCAGCAGGGGACTAGCGGGACGCTACGAGCAGTACTTC; cdr3_aa: CASRGLAGRYEQYF
j_call: TRBJ2-3; clone_size: few; v_call: TRBV29-1; d_call: TRBD2; cdr3_nt: TGCAGCGTAGAACTAGCGGGGGGCACAGATACGCAGTATTTT; cdr3_aa: CSVELAGGTDTQYF
j_call: TRBJ1-2; clone_size: few; v_call: TRBV7-2; d_call: TRBD1; cdr3_nt: TGTGCCAGCAGCTTCAGGACAGGATCTGTATCTGGCTACACCTTC; cdr3_aa: CASSFRTGSVSGYTF
j_call: TRBJ2-2; clone_size: NA; v_call: TRBV2; d_call: NA; cdr3_nt: TGTGCCAGCACCCCCACAGGGTCCGGGGAGCTGTTTTTT; cdr3_aa: CASTPTGSGELFF
j_call: TRBJ2-3; clone_size: many; v_call: TRBV24-1; d_call: TRBD1; cdr3_nt: TGTGCCACCAGTGAGCCCGGGACAGGGGGCACAGATACGCAGTATTTT; cdr3_aa: CATSEPGTGGTDTQYF
j_call: TRBJ1-1; clone_size: NA; v_call: TRBV5-1; d_call: NA; cdr3_nt: TGCGCCAGCAGCTACGTGGGAGCCGAAGCTTTCTTT; cdr3_aa: CASSYVGAEAFF
j_call: TRBJ2-1; clone_size: NA; v_call: TRBV7-9; d_call: NA; cdr3_nt: TGTGCCAGCAGCTTATCAGGCGGGGCAGAGCAGTTCTTC; cdr3_aa: CASSLSGGAEQFF
j_call: TRBJ2-7; clone_size: many; v_call: TRBV4-1; d_call: TRBD2; cdr3_nt: TGCGCCAGCAGCCTCTCAGCGGGGACCGGTAGGGAGCAGTACTTC; cdr3_aa: CASSLSAGTGREQYF
j_call: TRBJ2-3; clone_size: NA; v_call: TRBV5-1; d_call: TRBD1; cdr3_nt: TGCGCCAGCAGCTTGGGGACAGGCTATGACACAGATACGCAGTATTTT; cdr3_aa: CASSLGTGYDTDTQYF
j_call: TRBJ2-1; clone_size: NA; v_call: TRBV5-1; d_call: TRBD1; cdr3_nt: TGCGCCAGCAGCTCCGGACAGGGGGCGCGGGGCTCCTACAATGAGCAGTTCTTC; cdr3_aa: CASSSGQGARGSYNEQFF
j_call: TRBJ1-4; clone_size: few; v_call: TRBV21-1; d_call: NA; cdr3_nt: TGTGCCAGCAGCATTACAGGGTGGCCGTTCAATGAAAAACTGTTTTTT; cdr3_aa: CASSITGWPFNEKLFF
j_call: TRBJ2-3; clone_size: NA; v_call: TRBV7-2; d_call: NA; cdr3_nt: TGTGCCAGCAGCTTAGTATACAGAACTAGCACAGATACGCAGTATTTT; cdr3_aa: CASSLVYRTSTDTQYF
j_call: TRBJ2-3; clone_size: NA; v_call: TRBV7-8; d_call: NA; cdr3_nt: TGTGCCAGCAGCTCCCCCCGGTCAGGGGATGGCGCAGATACGCAGTATTTT; cdr3_aa: CASSSPRSGDGADTQYF
j_call: TRBJ2-1; clone_size: few; v_call: TRBV11-2; d_call: TRBD2; cdr3_nt: TGTGCCAGCAGCTTAAAACGGTCGGGCGGGGGTGGCAATGAGCAGTTCTTC; cdr3_aa: CASSLKRSGGGGNEQFF
j_call: TRBJ2-7; clone_size: many; v_call: TRBV10-3; d_call: NA; cdr3_nt: TGTGCCATCAGCAGGGGAGGTCCCTCCTACGAGCAGTACTTC; cdr3_aa: CAISRGGPSYEQYF
j_call: TRBJ2-5; clone_size: few; v_call: TRBV2; d_call: TRBD2; cdr3_nt: TGTGCCAGCAGTGAACAGGCGGGGGGCCAAGAGACCCAGTACTTC; cdr3_aa: CASSEQAGGQETQYF
j_call: TRBJ2-2; clone_size: many; v_call: TRBV7-9; d_call: NA; cdr3_nt: TGTGCCAGCAGCTTAGTAGGCGGGGAGCTGTTTTTT; cdr3_aa: CASSLVGGELFF
j_call: TRBJ2-5; clone_size: few; v_call: TRBV5-1; d_call: TRBD2; cdr3_nt: TGCGCCAGCAGCTCCGGACTAGCGGAACAAGAGACCCAGTACTTC; cdr3_aa: CASSSGLAEQETQYF
j_call: TRBJ2-5; clone_size: NA; v_call: TRBV6-5; d_call: NA; cdr3_nt: TGTGCCAGCAGTCGCCTAACTAGGTCGGAAGAGACCCAGTACTTC; cdr3_aa: CASSRLTRSEETQYF
j_call: TRBJ2-1; clone_size: few; v_call: TRBV12-3/TRBV12-4; d_call: TRBD1; cdr3_nt: TGTGCCAGCAGTCCACTAGAAAAGACCGGGACAGGGACGGCCAATGAGCAGTTCTTC; cdr3_aa: CASSPLEKTGTGTANEQFF
j_call: TRBJ2-5; clone_size: once; v_call: TRBV2; d_call: TRBD2; cdr3_nt: TGTGCCAGCAGCGCGGGACTAGCCTGGGAGACCCAGTACTTC; cdr3_aa: CASSAGLAWETQYF
j_call: TRBJ2-1; clone_size: NA; v_call: TRBV24-1; d_call: NA; cdr3_nt: TGTGCCACGGTAGGCCCTCTCAATGAGCAGTTCTTC; cdr3_aa: CATVGPLNEQFF
j_call: TRBJ2-1; clone_size: few; v_call: TRBV27; d_call: TRBD2; cdr3_nt: TGTGCCAGCAGTTTATCCGGTGGACTAGCGGTTTACAATGAGCAGTTCTTC; cdr3_aa: CASSLSGGLAVYNEQFF
j_call: TRBJ2-7; clone_size: few; v_call: TRBV2; d_call: NA; cdr3_nt: TGTGCCAGCAGTCCCCGATTAACGCACCAACCCTCCTACGAGCAGTACTTC; cdr3_aa: CASSPRLTHQPSYEQYF
j_call: TRBJ1-4; clone_size: NA; v_call: TRBV6-1; d_call: NA; cdr3_nt: TGTGCCAGCAGTGAACAGATGCGGGGGGAAAAACTGTTTTTT; cdr3_aa: CASSEQMRGEKLFF
j_call: TRBJ2-1; clone_size: NA; v_call: TRBV4-3; d_call: NA; cdr3_nt: TGCGCCAGCAGCCGACGGAGCTCCTACAATGAGCAGTTCTTC; cdr3_aa: CASSRRSSYNEQFF
j_call: TRBJ1-1; clone_size: NA; v_call: TRBV19; d_call: NA; cdr3_nt: TGTGCCAGTAGAGAACACCGAGGGCCGGGTGAAGCTTTCTTT; cdr3_aa: CASREHRGPGEAFF
j_call: TRBJ2-1; clone_size: NA; v_call: TRBV5-1; d_call: TRBD2; cdr3_nt: TGCGCCAGCAGCTTGTCACTAGCGGACTACAATGAGCAGTTCTTC; cdr3_aa: CASSLSLADYNEQFF
j_call: TRBJ1-4; clone_size: NA; v_call: TRBV6-6; d_call: NA; cdr3_nt: TGTGCCAGCAGTTACCGTCAGAATGAAAAACTGTTTTTT; cdr3_aa: CASSYRQNEKLFF
j_call: TRBJ2-7; clone_size: NA; v_call: TRBV4-1; d_call: TRBD1; cdr3_nt: TGCGCCAGCAGCCACCTCGGACAGGGGGCTTTCTACGAGCAGTACTTC; cdr3_aa: CASSHLGQGAFYEQYF
j_call: TRBJ2-2; clone_size: NA; v_call: TRBV27; d_call: TRBD1; cdr3_nt: TGTGCCAGCAGTATCCGGGACAGCGTCACCGGGGAGCTGTTTTTT; cdr3_aa: CASSIRDSVTGELFF
j_call: TRBJ1-1; clone_size: NA; v_call: TRBV6-1; d_call: NA; cdr3_nt: TGTGCCAGCAGTCCGACGGACAGAAACACTGAAGCTTTCTTT; cdr3_aa: CASSPTDRNTEAFF
j_call: TRBJ1-6; clone_size: few; v_call: TRBV20-1; d_call: NA; cdr3_nt: TGCAGTGCTAGACCCCGACAGGTCCTCGTTCCCCTCCACTTT; cdr3_aa: CSARPRQVLVPLHF
j_call: TRBJ2-7; clone_size: few; v_call: TRBV27; d_call: TRBD2; cdr3_nt: TGTGCCAGCAGTATATCTTGGGCTAGCGGATCCTACGAGCAGTACTTC; cdr3_aa: CASSISWASGSYEQYF
j_call: TRBJ1-2; clone_size: NA; v_call: TRBV30; d_call: NA; cdr3_nt: TGTGCCTGGATGCATGGGGGTTTGGGAGGCTACACCTTC; cdr3_aa: CAWMHGGLGGYTF
j_call: TRBJ2-1; clone_size: NA; v_call: TRBV12-3/TRBV12-4; d_call: NA; cdr3_nt: TGTGCCAGCAGTTTAAGGCCTGATGAGCAGTTCTTC; cdr3_aa: CASSLRPDEQFF
j_call: TRBJ1-2; clone_size: NA; v_call: TRBV10-3; d_call: TRBD1; cdr3_nt: TGTGCCATCAGTGAGTCGTCGGACAGGGCGGCGGGATATGGCTACACCTTC; cdr3_aa: CAISESSDRAAGYGYTF
j_call: TRBJ2-5; clone_size: few; v_call: TRBV7-9; d_call: NA; cdr3_nt: TGTGCCAGCAGGAGGGTCGGAGAGACCCAGTACTTC; cdr3_aa: CASRRVGETQYF
j_call: TRBJ2-6; clone_size: NA; v_call: TRBV9; d_call: TRBD1; cdr3_nt: TGTGCCAGCAGCGGCGGGACAGGGAGCTCTGGGGCCAACGTCCTGACTTTC; cdr3_aa: CASSGGTGSSGANVLTF
j_call: TRBJ2-7; clone_size: few; v_call: TRBV5-1; d_call: NA; cdr3_nt: TGCGCCAGCAGCTTGACCTCAAGTAACGAGCAGTACTTC; cdr3_aa: CASSLTSSNEQYF
j_call: TRBJ2-2; clone_size: few; v_call: TRBV5-6; d_call: NA; cdr3_nt: TGTGCCAGCAGCTTGTTAGGGGTTGACACCGGGGAGCTGTTTTTT; cdr3_aa: CASSLLGVDTGELFF
j_call: TRBJ1-2; clone_size: NA; v_call: TRBV7-9; d_call: NA; cdr3_nt: TGTGCCAGCTGCAGGTACGCGGAGGATGGCTACACCTTC; cdr3_aa: CASCRYAEDGYTF
j_call: TRBJ2-1; clone_size: NA; v_call: TRBV7-2; d_call: TRBD2; cdr3_nt: TGTGCCAGCAGCTCCCGACTAGCGGGAGGTGGGGAGCAGTTCTTC; cdr3_aa: CASSSRLAGGGEQFF